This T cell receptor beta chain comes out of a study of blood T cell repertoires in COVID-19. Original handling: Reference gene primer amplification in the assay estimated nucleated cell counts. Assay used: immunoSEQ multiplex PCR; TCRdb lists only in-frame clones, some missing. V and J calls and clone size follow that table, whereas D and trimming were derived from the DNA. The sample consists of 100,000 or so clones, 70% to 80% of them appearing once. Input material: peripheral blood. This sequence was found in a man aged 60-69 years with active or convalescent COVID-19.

The CDR3 DNA reads TGTGCCAGCAGCAGTTCCGGGACACCTAATTCACCCCTCCACTTT. It specifies CASSSSGTPNSPLHF. The gene calls are TRBV7-2 and TRBJ1-6; perhaps TRBD1 as D (6 bases). The CDR3 contains 15 residues. Trimming cost V 5 bases and J 6 bases, with 14 bases left between them. Germline CDR1 SGHTA, CDR2 FQGNSA.